Below, 30 T cell receptor beta chains from the same sample are listed, as sequenced in a study of blood T cell repertoires in COVID-19. Clones were read by immunoSEQ multiplex PCR, and TCRdb kept only the in-frame ones, dropping some. The data show roughly 570,000 clones, 85% to 90% seen once. The sequenced material came from peripheral blood. The receptors were sampled from a woman aged 45-59 years with COVID-19, enrolled during active disease.

V usage is TRBV7-7 and J usage is TRBJ2-7, with D possibly being TRBD1 (6 bases). Trimming shortened V by 3 bases and J by 2 bases, and 14 bases separated the two germline ends. Germline CDR1 reads SSHAT; CDR2 reads FNYEAQ (reference sequence). CDR3 length equals 15 residues. The CDR3 loop is CASSLGNRVTYEQYF. The CDR3, as DNA: TGTGCCAGCAGCTTGGGAAACAGGGTCACCTACGAGCAGTACTTC.

V and J are TRBV30 and TRBJ1-1; D is undetermined. Germline lookup yields CDR1 GTSNPN and CDR2 SVGIG (reference sequence). Trimming stripped 1 base from V and 6 bases from J, with 6 bases between. The length of the CDR3 is 11 residues. CDR3 coding DNA: TGTGCCTGGAGTGAGCGGCCTGAAGCTTTCTTT. Its protein product is CAWSERPEAFF.

This clone was detected only a few times. This chain connects TRBV6-6 to TRBJ1-5; no clear D. V was clipped by 7 bases and J by 0 bases, with 10 bases between them. The CDR3 is 14 amino acids. The germline CDR1 and CDR2 sequences are MNHNY and SVGAGI (reference sequence). This chain's CDR3 is CASTPTNSNQPQHF. DNA for the CDR3: TGTGCCAGCACCCCGACAAATAGCAATCAGCCCCAGCATTTT.

The J gene is TRBJ1-2, the V gene TRBV18; 8 bases align to TRBD1. This CDR3 spans 15 amino acids. Germline CDR1 KGHSH, CDR2 LQKENI. V dropped 6 bases and J dropped 0; count of bases not matched to a gene: 6. As DNA, the CDR3 is TGTGCCAGCTCTCCTCAGGGGGCGCCTAACTATGGCTACACCTTC. Protein product: CASSPQGAPNYGYTF.

The chain carries TRBV6-2 or TRBV6-3 and TRBJ2-7; possible D gene TRBD2, 6 bases. The CDR3 length is 16 residues. Per the germline V gene, CDR1 is MNHEY and CDR2 is SVGEGT. The V and J ends lost 2 bases and 3 bases respectively, with 17 bases between them. CDR3 in amino acids: CASSYPSGTAGYEQYF. The CDR3 DNA reads as TGTGCCAGCAGTTACCCATCCGGGACTGCCGGCTACGAGCAGTACTTC.

This rearrangement joins TRBV4-1 to TRBJ1-5; unclear D gene. This CDR3 spans 14 amino acids. The V end lost 2 bases, the J end lost 11 bases, and 16 bases lay between the germline ends. Germline V lookup: CDR1 MGHRA, CDR2 YSYEKL. CDR3 protein: CASSQPSGSKSQHF. Here the CDR3 DNA reads TGCGCCAGCAGCCAACCCTCGGGGTCCAAGTCCCAGCATTTT.

With respect to this clone: The junction departs from the called germline gene at one end, perhaps through a read error. V is TRBV2 and J is TRBJ2-1; tentatively, D is TRBD2 (7 bases). The CDR3 runs to 16 residues. Germline lookup yields CDR1 SNHLY and CDR2 FYNNEI. The CDR3 here is CASSVRGPGRGNGQFF. The CDR3 bases are TGTGCCAGCAGTGTGCGGGGGCCCGGTAGGGGCAATGGGCAGTTCTTC.

V is TRBV5-1 and J is TRBJ1-2; D might be TRBD1 (5 bases). This CDR3 is 13 amino acids long. V was cut by 0 bases and J by 6 bases, with 9 bases left in between. Germline lookup yields CDR1 SGHRS and CDR2 YFSETQ. The CDR3 DNA sequence: TGCGCCAGCAGCTTGGTTCAAGGGGATGGCTACACCTTC. This encodes CASSLVQGDGYTF.

This sequence joins TRBV7-2 and TRBJ1-1; D remains unclear. V dropped 5 bases and J dropped 1 base, with 14 bases sitting between them. The CDR3 runs to 15 residues. Germline V gene data show CDR1 as SGHTA and CDR2 as FQGNSA. The CDR3 DNA is TGTGCCAGCAGCCCCATCGTGGAGGCGAACACTGAAGCTTTCTTT. It specifies CASSPIVEANTEAFF.

This clone was recorded only once. The chain combines TRBV27 with TRBJ2-1; tentative D call: TRBD2 (6 bases). Trimming removed 0 bases at V and 7 bases at J, with 7 bases between. The CDR3 contains 13 residues. CDR1 is MNHEY, CDR2 SMNVEV, per germline (reference sequence). The CDR3 DNA sequence: TGTGCCAGCAGTTTATCAGGGACTAATGAGCAGTTCTTC. Its translation: CASSLSGTNEQFF.

This chain links TRBV19 with TRBJ1-2; 7 positions agree with TRBD1. The CDR3 sequence is 15 residues long. CDR1 and CDR2 (germline): LNHDA, SQIVND (reference sequence). V lost 7 bases to trimming and J lost 0 bases; unmatched junction nucleotides: 8. The CDR3 nucleotides read TGTGCCAGTAAGGTCGGACAGGCTACTAACTATGGCTACACCTTC. Translation gives CASKVGQATNYGYTF.

V usage is TRBV29-1 and J usage is TRBJ1-2; TRBD1 is a possible D gene (5 bases). The CDR3 extends over 12 amino acids. Germline V gives CDR1 SQVTM, CDR2 ANQGSEA. Trimming took 6 bases from V and 2 from J, leaving 10 bases between them. The DNA for the CDR3 is TGCAGCGTGGGCCGGGGGAACTATGGCTACACCTTC. This encodes CSVGRGNYGYTF.

The chain employs TRBV5-1 and TRBJ1-1, with TRBD1 as a possible D gene (5 bases). The CDR3 is made up of 15 amino acids. The ends were cut back, 0 bases at V and 7 bases at J, with 16 bases in the middle. Germline V gene lookup returns CDR1 SGHRS and CDR2 YFSETQ. The CDR3 reads CASSLASTQVSEAFF. The CDR3 region has the DNA TGCGCCAGCAGCTTGGCGAGCACACAGGTCAGTGAAGCTTTCTTT.

The gene calls are TRBV6-5 and TRBJ2-7; 7 nucleotides match TRBD2. Germline V gene sequence: CDR1 MNHEY, CDR2 SVGAGI. CDR3 length equals 12 residues. V was clipped by 8 bases and J by 3 bases; unmatched bases: 4. The DNA for the CDR3 is TGTGCCAGCGAGGGAGGGCTCTACGAGCAGTACTTC. Translation: CASEGGLYEQYF.

The rearrangement uses TRBV19 and TRBJ2-7; tentative D call: TRBD2 (6 bases). Germline loops: CDR1 LNHDA, CDR2 SQIVND (reference sequence). The CDR3 has 17 amino acids. The ends were cut back, 1 base at V and 2 bases at J, with 18 bases in the middle. CDR3 DNA sequence: TGTGCCAGTAGTATAGGGGTGCGGGACCTCCCCCCCTACGAGCAGTACTTC. Translation: CASSIGVRDLPPYEQYF.

The V and J genes are TRBV7-9 and TRBJ1-2; D call uncertain. This CDR3 is built from 14 residues. Germline V gives CDR1 SEHNR, CDR2 FQNEAQ (reference sequence). Deletions cut 4 bases from V and 7 bases from J, with 16 bases between. CDR3 sequence reads: CASSSGAKGGGYTF. CDR3 nucleotide sequence: TGTGCCAGCAGCTCGGGTGCGAAAGGAGGTGGCTACACCTTC.

The genes are TRBV15 and TRBJ2-6; no firm D call. CDR3 length: 12 amino acids. Trimming removed 3 bases from V and 13 bases from J, with 10 bases in between. CDR1 and CDR2 from the germline V gene are LNHNV and YYDKDF (reference sequence). The CDR3 is CATSSPLRVLTF. Written as DNA, the CDR3 is TGTGCCACCAGCAGCCCCCTCAGAGTCCTGACTTTC.

The genes are TRBV21-1 and TRBJ2-7; the tabulated D call, TRBD1, remains unverified against the DNA. TRBV21-1 is described as a pseudogene. The CDR3 covers 20 residues. Here the CDR3 DNA reads TGTGCCAGCAGCTACCTACCAGGGAAAAGGGGAAGGTTGGTTGGCTACGAGCAGTACTTC. Protein: CASSYLPGKRGRLVGYEQYF.

The chain employs TRBV2 and TRBJ1-3; 10 positions agree with TRBD1. There are 15 residues in the CDR3. Germline trimming cut 6 bases from V and 4 bases from J; bases unmatched to any gene: 6. Per the germline V gene, CDR1 is SNHLY and CDR2 is FYNNEI. CDR3 DNA: TGTGCCAGCAGCCGACAGGGGGCTGGAGGAAACACCATATATTTT. Translating it yields CASSRQGAGGNTIYF.

The chain recombines TRBV5-1 with TRBJ1-2; a possible D gene is TRBD1 (5 bases). The CDR3 runs 15 residues. Germline-derived CDR1 and CDR2 are SGHRS and YFSETQ. V dropped 3 bases and J dropped 0 bases, with 12 bases sitting between them. The CDR3 region has the DNA TGCGCCAGCAGCTCCACAGGTTACTCTAACTATGGCTACACCTTC. Translated: CASSSTGYSNYGYTF.

This sequence joins TRBV7-2 and TRBJ2-1; D might be TRBD2 (6 bases). The germline V gene encodes CDR1 SGHTA and CDR2 FQGNSA. The CDR3 covers 15 residues. V lost 1 base and J 10 bases, leaving 17 bases between the germline ends. The CDR3 spells CASSLEGEDYREQFF. CDR3 in DNA: TGTGCCAGCAGCTTAGAGGGTGAGGACTACCGGGAGCAGTTCTTC.

This chain links TRBV6-6 with TRBJ1-1, with D possibly being TRBD1 (5 bases). V was shortened by 6 bases and J by 2 bases, with 10 bases between the two germline ends. This CDR3 is 13 amino acids long. CDR1 and CDR2 from the germline V gene are MNHNY and SVGAGI (reference sequence). The DNA of the CDR3 is TGTGCCAGCAGGACGCAGGGCAACACTGAAGCTTTCTTT. Encoded protein: CASRTQGNTEAFF.

J is TRBJ2-1 and V is TRBV29-1; D might be TRBD2 (6 bases). Between the trimmed V and J ends, which lost 4 bases and 7 bases, there was a span of 14 bases. The CDR3 has 13 residues. Germline-derived CDR1 and CDR2 are SQVTM and ANQGSEA. The CDR3 DNA reads TGCAGCGTTGCGGGGGTTCCTTATAATGAGCAGTTCTTC. Protein: CSVAGVPYNEQFF.

The chain couples TRBV3-1 (or the pseudogene TRBV3-2) to TRBJ2-7; D remains unclear. V was cut by 0 bases and J by 4 bases, with 4 bases left in between. The CDR3 has 12 amino acids. Germline V gene lookup returns CDR1 LGHDT and CDR2 YNNKEL (reference sequence). The CDR3 here is CASSQDQYEQYF. The CDR3 DNA is TGTGCCAGCAGCCAAGATCAATACGAGCAGTACTTC.

The chain is built from TRBV11-2 and TRBJ2-1; D is ambiguous. Germline CDR1 and CDR2: SGHAT and FQNNGV. V was shortened by 6 bases and J by 2 bases, with 26 bases between the two germline ends. CDR3 length: 19 amino acids. The CDR3: CASRSFRFSAGLAYNEQFF. The CDR3 DNA reads TGTGCCAGCAGATCTTTTAGATTCTCTGCCGGGTTAGCCTACAATGAGCAGTTCTTC.

The chain joins TRBV19 to TRBJ2-2; tentatively, D is TRBD1 (6 bases). The CDR3 consists of 12 residues. Germline V gene sequence: CDR1 LNHDA, CDR2 SQIVND (reference sequence). Trimming removed 10 bases from V and 0 bases from J, with 6 bases in between. The CDR3 spells CATGANTGELFF. The CDR3 nucleotides read TGTGCCACAGGGGCGAACACCGGGGAGCTGTTTTTT.

The V and J genes are TRBV6-5 and TRBJ1-5, with unresolved D. V lost 4 bases and J lost 4, with 11 bases in between. Germline V lookup: CDR1 MNHEY, CDR2 SVGAGI. The CDR3 is made up of 14 amino acids. This CDR3 is CASSSFGENQPQHF. The CDR3 DNA reads as TGTGCCAGCAGTTCCTTTGGAGAGAATCAGCCCCAGCATTTT.

CDR3 residues: CASSPYAGGEAFF. In nucleotides, the CDR3 is TGTGCCAGCAGTCCGTACGCAGGGGGTGAAGCTTTCTTT. This rearrangement joins TRBV27 to TRBJ1-1; 7 nucleotides agree with TRBD1. Germline V gene lookup returns CDR1 MNHEY and CDR2 SMNVEV (reference sequence). The CDR3 extends over 13 amino acids. Trimming removed 5 bases from V and 7 bases from J; junction bases left unmatched: 7.

The chain carries TRBV19 and TRBJ1-5; D is uncertain. The CDR3 is made up of 12 amino acids. CDR1 LNHDA and CDR2 SQIVND come from the germline V gene (reference sequence). The V gene lost 7 bases and the J gene lost 5 bases, with 9 bases spanning the gap. The DNA for the CDR3 is TGTGCCAGTAAAGTGGGAGATCAGCCCCAGCATTTT. Translated, it gives CASKVGDQPQHF.

This chain joins TRBV9 and TRBJ1-6; 7 nucleotides align to TRBD1. V was pared by 4 bases and J by 8 bases, with 9 bases of the junction left unmatched. The CDR3 has 15 residues. Per the germline V gene, CDR1 is SGDLS and CDR2 is YYNGEE. CDR3 loop: CASSPTGFGDSPLHF. In DNA, the CDR3 is TGTGCCAGCAGCCCGACAGGGTTCGGCGATTCACCCCTCCACTTT.